Each of the 17 T cell receptor beta chains below was sequenced from the same sample in a study of metastatic and nonmetastatic thyroid tumors (dated by TCRdb to the early 2020s). Before undergoing thyroid surgery, none of the patients had been given any kind of treatment. The library was made by PCR. Sequencing relied on an Illumina HiSeq 4000. TCRdb trimmed public reads at Q25 via fastp, called clones via MiXCR and kept in-frame beta chains. This sample lists about 9,300 clones; 29% were detected once. The ten largest clones represent 21% of the sample. What was sequenced was tumor tissue. The receptors were gathered from a female donor with papillary thyroid cancer or a benign thyroid nodule (not recorded which). Some clones in this sample may be carry-over from other donors' samples.

The V and J genes are TRBV28 and TRBJ2-3; tentative D call: TRBD2 (5 bases). The CDR3 is 16 amino acids. The germline V and J ends were trimmed by 5 bases and 0 bases, with 15 bases remaining between them. Germline CDR1 and CDR2: MDHEN and SYDVKM. CDR3 DNA sequence: TGTGCCAGCAGTCCTGTGCGGGCGTTCAGCACAGATACGCAGTATTTT. This encodes CASSPVRAFSTDTQYF.

For this clone: A clone one base away is much larger, so this may be a read error. The J gene is TRBJ2-2, the V gene TRBV6-1; a possible D gene is TRBD2 (6 bases). Germline CDR1 and CDR2: MNHNS and SASEGT. CDR3 length: 15 amino acids. The chain's CDR3 is CASTQGQGGTGDLFF. Written as DNA, the CDR3 is TGTGCCAGCACCCAAGGGCAGGGAGGCACCGGGGATCTGTTTTTT.

The V and J genes are TRBV7-2 and TRBJ1-5; TRBD1 agrees at 10 bases. CDR1 is SGHTA and CDR2 is FQGNSA in the germline V gene. Trimming at V came to 6 bases and at J to 10 bases, leaving 12 bases not matched to a gene. CDR3 size: 15 residues. CDR3 nucleotides: TGTGCCAGCAGTCGTAGACAGGGGGCAGGCCATCCCCAGCATTTT. Encoded protein: CASSRRQGAGHPQHF.

This clone was counted at least ten times. The V call is TRBV28, the J call TRBJ2-3; 9 positions match TRBD2. The length of the CDR3 is 16 residues. J was trimmed by 4 bases and V by 5 bases; bases with no gene match: 10. The germline gives CDR1 MDHEN, CDR2 SYDVKM. This chain's CDR3 is CASSPIAGETADTQYF. In DNA, the CDR3 is TGTGCCAGCAGTCCTATAGCGGGAGAGACCGCAGATACGCAGTATTTT.

A remark on this clone: Germline and junction disagree at one end, which may indicate a read error. This sequence joins TRBV7-2 and TRBJ1-2; no firm D call. Germline V lookup: CDR1 SGHTA, CDR2 FQGNSA. This CDR3 has 13 residues. CDR3 protein: CASSPDNTYGYTF. CDR3 sequence (DNA): TGTGCCAGCAGCCCCGACAATACTTATGGGTACACCTTC.

V usage is TRBV6-1 and J usage is TRBJ2-2; tentatively, D is TRBD1 or TRBD2 (5 bases each). Germline lookup yields CDR1 MNHNS and CDR2 SASEGT. V shed 7 bases and J shed 5 bases, with 23 bases lying between them. The CDR3 sequence is 17 residues long. CDR3: CASNRLSGPLVTGELFF. CDR3 nucleotide sequence: TGTGCCAGCAACCGACTATCGGGGCCCCTAGTAACCGGGGAGCTGTTTTTT.

Many counts were recorded for this clone. The rearrangement uses TRBV7-9 and TRBJ2-1; 10 bases fit TRBD2. Germline V lookup: CDR1 SEHNR, CDR2 FQNEAQ (reference sequence). The CDR3 is 15 residues long. The V gene end was trimmed by 1 base and the J gene end by 6 bases; junction bases not matched to a gene: 3. The chain's CDR3 is CASSLVSGRSNEQFF. The CDR3 DNA sequence: TGTGCCAGCAGCTTAGTTAGCGGGAGGTCCAATGAGCAGTTCTTC.

There are a few counts of this clone. The gene calls are TRBV24-1 and TRBJ2-7, with D tentatively TRBD2 (6 bases). V was trimmed by 6 bases and J by 6 bases, leaving 14 bases between them. The V gene's germline CDR1 is KGHDR and CDR2 SFDVKD. CDR3 length equals 13 residues. The CDR3 DNA sequence: TGTGCCACCAGTTCTACAGGAGGGTCCGAGCAGTACTTC. This sequence encodes CATSSTGGSEQYF.

With respect to this clone: Just one base apart from a much larger clone, this may be a read error. The gene calls are TRBV5-6 and TRBJ2-5; D unclear. From germline, CDR1 is SGHDT and CDR2 YYEEEE. The CDR3 has 12 amino acids. The chain's CDR3 is CGGIWRQDTQYF. The CDR3 coding sequence is TGTGGGGGAATTTGGCGCCAAGATACCCAGTACTTC.

This clone qualifies as medium-sized. The rearrangement links TRBV19 to TRBJ1-4; the match to TRBD1 covers 7 bases. V lost 5 bases to trimming and J lost 3 bases; unmatched junction nucleotides: 6. CDR3 length: 15 amino acids. From germline, CDR1 is LNHDA and CDR2 SQIVND (reference sequence). The CDR3 coding sequence is TGTGCCAGTAGTCATCAGGGGGTCCCTAATGAAAAACTGTTTTTT. Residues: CASSHQGVPNEKLFF.

By its share, this clone is medium-sized. The same CDR3 arises from other DNA sequences in this sample as well. The CDR3 DNA sequence: TGTGCCAGCAGTTATTTCAAGGACAGGGCTATTACTGAAGCTTTCTTT. It encodes CASSYFKDRAITEAFF. The J gene is TRBJ1-1, the V gene TRBV27; 8 nucleotides match TRBD1. Germline V gives CDR1 MNHEY, CDR2 SMNVEV (reference sequence). V lost 4 bases and J lost 5; bases outside the gene matches: 12. There are 16 residues in the CDR3.

V and J are TRBV6-2 or TRBV6-3 and TRBJ2-2, with 14 bases matching TRBD2. V lost 6 bases to trimming and J lost 4 bases; unmatched junction nucleotides: 7. Looked up from germline, CDR1 is MNHEY and CDR2 is SVGEGT. CDR3 length: 17 residues. The DNA of the CDR3 is TGTGCCAGCAGCCTACACGGACTAGCGGGAGGCACCGGGGAGCTGTTTTTT. Protein product: CASSLHGLAGGTGELFF.

The chain carries TRBV7-2 and TRBJ1-5; 7 bases fit TRBD1. The CDR3 sequence is 14 residues long. The J segment lost 5 bases and the V segment lost 3 bases, leaving 4 bases of the junction unmatched. Germline V gene sequence: CDR1 SGHTA, CDR2 FQGNSA. The CDR3 protein is CASSFSGGYQPQHF. In DNA form, the CDR3 reads TGTGCCAGCAGCTTTTCAGGGGGTTATCAGCCCCAGCATTTT. Drawing the rest from reference TRBV7-2 and TRBJ1-5, the complete variable domain is GAGVSQSPSNKVTEKGKDVELRCDPISGHTALYWYRQSLGQGLEFLIYFQGNSAPDKSGLPSDRFSAERTGGSVSTLTIQRTQQEDSAVYLCASSFSGGYQPQHFGDGTRLSIL.

There are many counts of this clone. This chain links TRBV28 with TRBJ1-5; D is possibly TRBD1 (6 bases). V was trimmed by 6 bases and J by 4 bases, leaving 13 bases between them. From germline, CDR1 is MDHEN and CDR2 SYDVKM. The CDR3 consists of 14 residues. CDR3 coding DNA: TGTGCCAGCAGCAATACCCAGGGGAATCAGCCCCAGCATTTT. Its translation: CASSNTQGNQPQHF. Full variable domain (rest looked up from reference TRBV28 and TRBJ1-5): DVKVTQSSRYLVKRTGEKVFLECVQDMDHENMFWYRQDPGLGLRLIYFSYDVKMKEKGDIPEGYSVSREKKERFSLILESASTNQTSMYLCASSNTQGNQPQHFGDGTRLSIL.

In its sample, this clone is large. The rearrangement uses TRBV6-2 or TRBV6-3 and TRBJ2-1, with TRBD2 matching 13 bases. Germline V gene sequence: CDR1 MNHEY, CDR2 SVGEGT. The V segment lost 0 bases and the J segment 8 bases; nucleotides outside the gene matches: 10. There are 18 residues in the CDR3. The CDR3 region is CASSYSRATSGRADEQFF. The CDR3 DNA reads TGTGCCAGCAGTTACTCGAGGGCTACTAGCGGGAGGGCCGATGAGCAGTTCTTC.

This clone has at least ten counts. The chain uses TRBV10-1 and TRBJ2-1, with D possibly being TRBD1 (7 bases). The germline V gene encodes CDR1 WNHNN and CDR2 SYGVQD (reference sequence). V was shortened by 3 bases and J by 9 bases, with 18 bases between the two germline ends. There are 15 residues in the CDR3. CDR3 protein: CASSDRGTAWGEQFF. The CDR3 DNA follows: TGCGCCAGCAGTGATCGGGGGACAGCCTGGGGTGAGCAGTTCTTC.

This clone was seen ten or more times. This chain uses TRBV11-2 with TRBJ2-5, with D unresolved. The germline V gene has CDR1 SGHAT and CDR2 FQNNGV. Trimming removed 3 bases at V and 0 bases at J, with 5 bases between. The CDR3 sequence is 13 residues long. CDR3 protein: CASSLGYQETQYF. The CDR3 DNA follows: TGTGCCAGCAGCTTGGGGTACCAAGAGACCCAGTACTTC.